This entry lists 21 T cell receptor beta chains sequenced from one sample in a study of T cells in Graves' hyperthyroidism and ophthalmopathy. Amplified regions were TCR beta CDR3 sequences from RNA transcripts. During a first-round RT-PCR of the TCR CDR3, the HTBI primer set was used. TCRdb called the multiplex PCR reads again in MiXCR, with one record for every CDR3 protein. Among fewer than 550,000 distinct CDR3 sequences listed, 15% to 19% were seen once. The source material was blood. These TCRs come from a woman aged 18-29 years with Graves' hyperthyroidism.

This clonotype was seen at least ten times. V is TRBV27 and J is TRBJ1-4; 7 bases match TRBD1. Germline CDR1 MNHEY, CDR2 SMNVEV (reference sequence). This CDR3 spans 14 amino acids. V dropped 3 bases and J dropped 2; count of bases not matched to a gene: 0. In DNA, the CDR3 is TGTGCCAGCAGTTTGACAGGGACTAATGAAAAACTGTTTTTT. It yields the protein CASSLTGTNEKLFF.

Comment on this clonotype: Given a much more abundant clone one base away, this may be a read error. The chain couples TRBV12-3 or TRBV12-4 to TRBJ2-3; D is unclear. The CDR3 is 15 residues long. DNA of the CDR3: TGTGCCGGCAGTTTGGACCCGACTGCCGCAGATACGCAGTATTTT. This encodes CAGSLDPTAADTQYF.

This clonotype was observed a few times. As DNA, the CDR3 is TGTGCCAGCAGCGAATGGGCCTCTGGCGGGGAGCTGTTTTTT. This sequence encodes CASSEWASGGELFF. The chain is built from TRBV11-1 and TRBJ2-2; D not resolved. From germline, CDR1 is SGHAT and CDR2 FQDESV (reference sequence). Trimming took off 5 bases at V and 7 bases at J, with 14 bases between the two ends. The CDR3 runs to 14 residues.

At least ten counts were recorded for this clonotype. The CDR3 DNA sequence: TGCGCCAGCAGCCCCCCGGCCGACGGGAACACTGAAGCTTTCTTT. Residues: CASSPPADGNTEAFF. The chain joins TRBV5-1 to TRBJ1-1; D unresolved. V lost 4 bases to trimming and J lost 1 base, with 14 bases between them. Germline V gene lookup returns CDR1 SGHRS and CDR2 YFSETQ. This CDR3 has 15 residues.

This clonotype was counted ten times or more. The chain links TRBV29-1 to TRBJ1-1; D is perhaps TRBD1 (6 bases). Trimming shortened V by 4 bases and J by 5 bases, and 14 bases separated the two germline ends. Germline CDR1 SQVTM, CDR2 ANQGSEA. This CDR3 comprises 13 residues. The CDR3 DNA reads TGCAGCGTTGTAAGGGGGTGGGAGACTGAAGCTTTCTTT. Its translation is CSVVRGWETEAFF.

This clonotype was detected ten times or more. The CDR3 is CATSDLGPPYEQYF. In nucleotides, the CDR3 is TGTGCCACCAGTGATCTAGGACCACCGTACGAGCAGTACTTC. The chain couples TRBV24-1 to TRBJ2-7; D is unclear. Germline V CDR1 and CDR2: KGHDR, SFDVKD. Trimming left V 3 bases short and J 4 bases short, with 12 bases between. The CDR3 extends over 14 amino acids.

Regarding this clonotype: A much bigger clone sits one base away, suggesting this may be a read error. The chain joins TRBV20-1 to TRBJ2-3; weak D call: TRBD1 (8 bases). Trimming stripped 5 bases from V and 4 bases from J, with 19 bases between. From germline, CDR1 is DFQATT and CDR2 SNEGSKA (reference sequence). The CDR3 contains 15 residues. This chain's CDR3 is CSAGQGGIVADTQYF. CDR3 DNA: TGCAGTGCTGGACAGGGAGGGATAGTCGCAGATACGCAGTATTTT.

In this sample, this clonotype turned up many times. The chain is built from TRBV5-1 and TRBJ2-5; 8 nucleotides match TRBD2. There are 15 residues in the CDR3. V lost 4 bases, J lost 6 bases, and 11 bases stayed unmatched. The germline V gene encodes CDR1 SGHRS and CDR2 YFSETQ. The CDR3 sequence is CASSLQDSGIKTQYF. Written as DNA, the CDR3 is TGCGCCAGCAGCCTCCAGGATAGCGGGATAAAGACCCAGTACTTC.

This clonotype was detected many times. The chain uses TRBV7-3 and TRBJ1-3; a weak D match, TRBD1 (5 bases). Germline V gene lookup returns CDR1 SGHTA and CDR2 FQGTGA. The CDR3 spans 15 residues. Trimming removed 5 bases at V and 4 bases at J, with 15 bases between. The CDR3 here is CASSPGRVSGNTIYF. In nucleotides, the CDR3 is TGTGCCAGCAGCCCAGGGAGGGTCTCAGGAAACACCATATATTTT.

In this sample, this clonotype turned up a few times. The chain recombines TRBV20-1 with TRBJ1-2; the match to TRBD1 covers 10 bases. The ends lost 6 bases at V and 1 base at J; junction bases unmatched: 2. Germline V gene lookup returns CDR1 DFQATT and CDR2 SNEGSKA (reference sequence). The CDR3 consists of 13 residues. CDR3 residues: CSAGTGDNYGYTF. CDR3 nucleotide sequence: TGCAGTGCGGGGACAGGGGATAACTATGGCTACACCTTC.

This clonotype was detected only a few times. A much larger clone is a single base away; this may be a read error. The conserved closing phenylalanine or tryptophan is absent in this CDR3, likely reflecting a read error. CDR3 coding DNA: TGTGCCAGCAGCACCGGGACAGGCATTAAAAACACTGAAGCTTTCTAT. Translating gives CASSTGTGIKNTEAFY. The chain links TRBV28 to TRBJ1-1, with TRBD1 matching over 8 bases. With 6 bases clipped from V and 2 bases from J, the junction kept 11 bases outside the gene matches. This CDR3 contains 16 residues. Looked up from germline, CDR1 is MDHEN and CDR2 is SYDVKM.

Many counts were recorded for this clonotype. The chain uses TRBV13 and TRBJ2-1; TRBD1 aligns across 9 bases. The CDR3 loop spans 17 amino acids. The V segment lost 6 bases and the J segment 6 bases; nucleotides outside the gene matches: 15. Germline CDR1 PRHDT, CDR2 FYEKMQ (reference sequence). Here the CDR3 reads CASRSLDRGSLGNEQFF. In nucleotides, the CDR3 is TGTGCCAGCAGGTCATTAGACAGGGGGAGTTTGGGCAATGAGCAGTTCTTC.

V and J are TRBV29-1 and TRBJ2-1, with D possibly TRBD2 on 6 matching bases. The V gene's germline CDR1 is SQVTM and CDR2 ANQGSEA. V was clipped by 1 base and J by 9 bases, with 10 bases between them. The CDR3 runs 12 residues. The DNA of the CDR3 is TGCAGCGTTGAAGGCAGGGAGGCTGAGCAGTTCTTC. As protein: CSVEGREAEQFF.

This clonotype occurred a few times. This chain connects TRBV20-1 to TRBJ2-5, with D unresolved. Germline CDR1 and CDR2: DFQATT and SNEGSKA (reference sequence). Deletions cut 0 bases from V and 1 base from J, with 12 bases between. This CDR3 has 15 amino acids. CDR3 nucleotides: TGCAGTGCTAGAGACCCCGGGTTCCTCCAAGAGACCCAGTACTTC. Amino acids: CSARDPGFLQETQYF.

This clonotype has a count of ten or more. The chain combines TRBV29-1 with TRBJ2-7; D perhaps matches TRBD1 (5 bases). Germline V gene sequence: CDR1 SQVTM, CDR2 ANQGSEA. This CDR3 is 12 amino acids long. V was shortened by 2 bases and J by 3 bases, with 8 bases between the two germline ends. The CDR3 loop is CSVEHQGYEQYF. In DNA form, the CDR3 reads TGCAGCGTTGAACATCAGGGCTACGAGCAGTACTTC.

This clonotype was detected ten times or more. J is TRBJ1-5 and V is TRBV12-3 or TRBV12-4; D call uncertain. V was cut by 10 bases and J by 1 base, with 17 bases left in between. The CDR3 has 15 amino acids. The CDR3 region is CATSFVGRSNQPQHF. CDR3 sequence (DNA): TGTGCCACCAGCTTTGTGGGCAGGAGCAATCAGCCCCAGCATTTT.

This clonotype was observed many times. The chain joins TRBV20-1 to TRBJ2-1, with TRBD2 matching 13 bases. V lost 5 bases to trimming and J lost 4 bases; unmatched junction nucleotides: 23. This CDR3 contains 21 residues. Germline V gene sequence: CDR1 DFQATT, CDR2 SNEGSKA (reference sequence). In nucleotides, the CDR3 is TGCAGTGCTGACCCCCTGGTAACGACTAGCGGGAGGCCCGAATTATACAATGAGCAGTTCTTC. Translating gives CSADPLVTTSGRPELYNEQFF.

This chain uses TRBV28 with TRBJ1-5; perhaps TRBD1 as D (6 bases). The germline V and J ends were trimmed by 5 bases and 5 bases, with 13 bases remaining between them. The CDR3 covers 14 residues. CDR1 is MDHEN, CDR2 SYDVKM, per germline. The CDR3 DNA follows: TGTGCCAGCAGTACATGGGGGGGCTATCAGCCCCAGCATTTT. Translated, it gives CASSTWGGYQPQHF. The variable domain in full, with the rest retrieved from reference TRBV28 and TRBJ1-5, is DVKVTQSSRYLVKRTGEKVFLECVQDMDHENMFWYRQDPGLGLRLIYFSYDVKMKEKGDIPEGYSVSREKKERFSLILESASTNQTSMYLCASSTWGGYQPQHFGDGTRLSIL.

This chain joins TRBV29-1 and TRBJ1-2, with unresolved D. V was shortened by 2 bases and J by 7 bases, with 14 bases between the two germline ends. This CDR3 spans 13 amino acids. Germline CDR1 is SQVTM and CDR2 is ANQGSEA. CDR3 loop: CSVEWFLRSGYTF. For the CDR3, the DNA is TGCAGCGTTGAATGGTTCCTGAGGAGTGGCTACACCTTC.

This clonotype has ten or more counts. The gene calls are TRBV6-1 and TRBJ2-1; TRBD1 might be the D (5 bases). CDR1 and CDR2 (germline): MNHNS, SASEGT. This CDR3 is built from 15 residues. The ends were cut back, 6 bases at V and 7 bases at J, with 19 bases in the middle. The CDR3 here is CASRPDSYLGNEQFF. The CDR3 DNA is TGTGCCAGCAGACCCGACAGTTACCTCGGGAATGAGCAGTTCTTC.

This clonotype was seen more than once but under ten times. The chain is built from TRBV4-2 and TRBJ1-4; a weak D match, TRBD1 (5 bases). V shed 0 bases and J shed 5 bases, with 16 bases lying between them. The CDR3 is 17 residues long. Germline V lookup: CDR1 LGHNA, CDR2 YNFKEQ. CDR3 nucleotide sequence: TGTGCCAGCAGCCAAGATTTGCAGGGACGCTTCAATGAAAAACTGTTTTTT. Amino acids: CASSQDLQGRFNEKLFF.